This T cell receptor beta chain stems from a study of T cell changes during pregnancy in multiple sclerosis. Germline loops: CDR1 LNHDA, CDR2 SQIVND (reference sequence). Trimming cost V 7 bases and J 6 bases; bases outside gene matches: 14. The CDR3 has 15 residues. Some clones are missing from TCRdb's copy, which holds only in-frame ones; the method was immunoSEQ multiplex PCR. The table shows about 80,000 clones, with about 90% occurring only once. V usage is TRBV19 and J usage is TRBJ1-2; 7 bases agree with TRBD1. The source of this sequence is a female donor with multiple sclerosis, enrolled in a pregnancy study. The input for sequencing was peripheral blood, taken before pregnancy. In DNA, the CDR3 is TGTGCCAGTAATAGGGTGACAGGGACATCTCATGGCTACACCTTC. Its protein product is CASNRVTGTSHGYTF.